These 12 T cell receptor beta chains came from one sample sequenced in a study of regulatory T cells. Study results and limitations: In CD3G deficiency, regulatory T cells had lower Shannon diversity than autologous conventional CD4+ and control regulatory cells.

Primers: 52 TRBV forward and 13 TRBJ reverse. Sequencing was performed with immunoSEQ multiplex PCR; in TCRdb, only in-frame clones are kept and a portion is missing. The sample includes around 4,000 clones, about nine tenths seen only once; the top ten take over 2.5%. Antigens of these TCRs are unknown. The sequenced sample consisted of CD4+ Tregs sorted from blood. The receptor set was obtained from a child aged 2 to 10 with CD3G deficiency.

This clone was seen just once. The chain links TRBV6-6 to TRBJ1-1; no clear D. Germline CDR1 reads MNHNY; CDR2 reads SVGAGI (reference sequence). The CDR3 runs 12 residues. The V and J ends lost 2 bases and 7 bases respectively, with 8 bases between them. This CDR3 reads CASSYPGGEAFF. CDR3 DNA sequence: TGTGCCAGCAGTTACCCCGGTGGTGAAGCTTTCTTT.

This sequence joins TRBV30 and TRBJ2-3, with D perhaps TRBD1 (6 bases). The germline V gene has CDR1 GTSNPN and CDR2 SVGIG (reference sequence). The CDR3 totals 11 residues. Between the trimmed V and J ends, which lost 5 bases and 8 bases, there was a span of 11 bases. In DNA form, the CDR3 reads TGTGCCTGGCAGGGGTTTGGTACGCAGTATTTT. It encodes CAWQGFGTQYF.

This chain joins TRBV6-1 and TRBJ1-2; a possible D gene is TRBD1 (5 bases). The V and J ends lost 7 bases and 4 bases respectively, with 16 bases between them. Looked up from germline, CDR1 is MNHNS and CDR2 is SASEGT. The CDR3 is made up of 14 amino acids. The CDR3 DNA is TGTGCCAGCACCACGGTGACAAGGGGCTATGGCTACACCTTC. Translating gives CASTTVTRGYGYTF.

The V gene is TRBV28, the J gene TRBJ2-1, with D unresolved. The germline V and J ends were trimmed by 5 bases and 0 bases, with 11 bases remaining between them. The germline CDR1 and CDR2 sequences are MDHEN and SYDVKM. The CDR3 runs 15 residues. The CDR3 reads CASSLRSPSYNEQFF. The DNA for the CDR3 is TGTGCCAGCAGTCTACGGAGTCCCTCCTACAATGAGCAGTTCTTC.

The chain has TRBV6-1 and TRBJ2-7; weak D call: TRBD1 (5 bases). Trimming shortened V by 4 bases and J by 5 bases, and 12 bases separated the two germline ends. The CDR3 contains 13 residues. Germline CDR1 reads MNHNS; CDR2 reads SASEGT. CDR3 DNA: TGTGCCAGCAGTGTGCAGGGTTACAACGAGCAGTACTTC. Protein sequence: CASSVQGYNEQYF.

This clone was found a few times. The rearrangement uses TRBV4-1 and TRBJ2-6; D remains unclear. Between the trimmed V and J ends, which lost 0 bases and 2 bases, there was a span of 8 bases. The CDR3 covers 16 residues. The germline gives CDR1 MGHRA, CDR2 YSYEKL. The CDR3 nucleotides read TGCGCCAGCAGCCAAGAGGGAATTGCTGGGGCCAACGTCCTGACTTTC. Residues: CASSQEGIAGANVLTF.

A single count supports this clone. This chain joins TRBV28 and TRBJ2-3; D is unclear. Germline V gene sequence: CDR1 MDHEN, CDR2 SYDVKM. The CDR3 has 11 residues. V shed 4 bases and J shed 3 bases, with 2 bases lying between them. CDR3 nucleotide sequence: TGTGCCAGCAGTTCAACAGATACGCAGTATTTT. It yields the protein CASSSTDTQYF.

The J gene is TRBJ2-4, the V gene TRBV19, with D possibly being TRBD1 (6 bases). The CDR3 has 16 residues. V lost 5 bases, J lost 2 bases, and 16 bases lay in between. Germline lookup yields CDR1 LNHDA and CDR2 SQIVND (reference sequence). CDR3 in DNA: TGTGCCAGTAGTGCGCAATCCAGGGGACCCAAAAACATTCAGTACTTC. Its translation is CASSAQSRGPKNIQYF.

The chain has TRBV6-6 and TRBJ2-7, with 8 positions matching TRBD2. The germline CDR1 and CDR2 sequences are MNHNY and SVGAGI (reference sequence). Trimming at V came to 5 bases and at J to 5 bases, leaving 8 bases not matched to a gene. This CDR3 spans 14 amino acids. CDR3 residues: CASSATGTSNEQYF. In DNA form, the CDR3 reads TGTGCCAGCAGTGCGACCGGGACTAGTAACGAGCAGTACTTC.

This clone was seen a single time. The rearrangement joins TRBV28 to TRBJ2-7; 7 positions match TRBD2. CDR3 length: 16 residues. V lost 3 bases and J lost 2; bases outside the gene matches: 10. The V gene's germline CDR1 is MDHEN and CDR2 SYDVKM. CDR3: CASSFRGRAGAYEQYF. The CDR3 coding sequence is TGTGCCAGCAGTTTTCGGGGGAGGGCCGGGGCCTACGAGCAGTACTTC.

The chain is built from TRBV5-1 and TRBJ2-3; D is ambiguous. Germline loops: CDR1 SGHRS, CDR2 YFSETQ. The ends were cut back, 1 base at V and 6 bases at J, with 15 bases in the middle. The CDR3 is 15 residues long. The CDR3 is CASSLRPNGKDTQYF. CDR3 sequence (DNA): TGCGCCAGCAGCTTGAGGCCTAATGGGAAGGATACGCAGTATTTT.

This clone is judged large. The gene calls are TRBV28 and TRBJ1-4, with D possibly TRBD1 on 6 matching bases. Trimming pared 3 bases from V and 3 bases from J, leaving 11 bases between. This CDR3 has 15 amino acids. Germline CDR1 MDHEN, CDR2 SYDVKM. CDR3 DNA: TGTGCCAGCAGTTTGCTTGGACAGTCTAATGAAAAACTGTTTTTT. Protein product: CASSLLGQSNEKLFF.